This is a list of T cell receptor beta chains from one sample in a study of beta chain features in type 1 diabetes. Sequenced by immunoSEQ multiplex PCR; TCRdb stores in-frame clones only, minus some. The data hold almost 350,000 clones, with roughly 8% observed a single time. The sequenced sample consisted of central memory CD4+ T cells from blood. Source of these receptors: a woman in her late teens or twenties in good health. Both conserved end residues are trimmed from each CDR3. D genes are given only for firm matches.

TRBJ2-7 | TRBD2 | TRBV25-1 | ASSESSGREQY
TRBJ1-2 | TRBD1 | TRBV19 | ASKTGQGYGYT
TRBJ2-5 | TRBD2 | TRBV6-5 | ASSYSTSGRAGWY
TRBJ2-3 | TRBD2 | TRBV11-2 | ASSTRTSGRDTQY
TRBJ1-2 | - | TRBV10-3 | ASSYQQGAANYGYT
TRBJ2-1 | TRBD2 | TRBV19 | ASSIAAGLYNEQF
TRBJ2-1 | TRBD2 | TRBV11-2 | ASSLDRAGGNEQF
TRBJ1-5 | - | TRBV7-9 | ASSSWDNNQPQH
TRBJ2-2 | - | TRBV9 | ASSGGLMAGELF
TRBJ1-2 | - | TRBV19 | ASSRDGYLYGYT
TRBJ2-7 | TRBD2 | TRBV10-3 | AISGAGAGYEQY
TRBJ1-2 | TRBD1 | TRBV19 | ASSTGQSYGYT
TRBJ2-5 | TRBD2 | TRBV14 | ASSQEAGVETQY
TRBJ2-1 | - | TRBV9 | ASSVANNEQF
TRBJ2-5 | - | TRBV5-1 | ASRPGSGKETQY
TRBJ2-1 | TRBD2 | TRBV6-5 | ASSHGLVSSEQF
TRBJ2-1 | TRBD2 | TRBV5-4 | ASSLDGTSGYNEQF
TRBJ1-2 | - | TRBV7-2 | ASTPLNWRVEGYT
TRBJ2-5 | TRBD1 | TRBV9 | ASSVGQGKETQY
TRBJ2-5 | - | TRBV6-6 | ASTQGGTAAETQY
TRBJ2-7 | - | TRBV2 | ASSEARTNLPEQY
TRBJ1-2 | - | TRBV5-1 | ASSLGHFGYT
TRBJ1-5 | - | TRBV7-2 | ASSLFRGDNQPQH
TRBJ1-1 | - | TRBV7-3 | ASSKGHSNTEAF
TRBJ2-7 | - | TRBV6-6 | ASSYLKGYEQY
TRBJ2-2 | - | TRBV7-9 | ASTIGDGELF
TRBJ2-7 | - | TRBV2 | ASRPGQTYEQY